The next 20 T cell receptor beta chains were all read from a single sample in a study of PD-1 blockade in mismatch repair-deficient tumors. Sequencing was performed with immunoSEQ multiplex PCR; in TCRdb, only in-frame clones are kept and a portion is missing. The sample holds about 25,000 clones, approximately 84% seen once. This specimen was PBMCs, taken before pembrolizumab treatment. These receptors came from an adult with mismatch repair-deficient cancer.

Written as DNA, the CDR3 is TGTGCCAGCTCCCCATCATACAATGAGCAGTTCTTC. Translating gives CASSPSYNEQFF. The genes are TRBV2 and TRBJ2-1, with no clear D. This CDR3 comprises 12 residues. Germline CDR1 reads SNHLY; CDR2 reads FYNNEI. V was pared by 8 bases and J by 4 bases, with 9 bases between.

In the case of this clone: Its ends do not fully match the called genes, so a read error is possible. V and J are TRBV4-1 and TRBJ2-1; 7 bases fit TRBD1. From germline, CDR1 is MGHRA and CDR2 YSYEKL. The CDR3 contains 12 residues. The CDR3 reads CASSQVGYRGIF. DNA of the CDR3: TGCGCCAGCAGCCAAGTGGGTTACAGGGGAATCTTC.

This chain uses TRBV2 with TRBJ1-6, with D maybe TRBD1 (6 bases). The CDR3 extends over 14 amino acids. Germline V CDR1 and CDR2: SNHLY, FYNNEI. The V and J ends lost 7 bases and 10 bases respectively, with 17 bases between them. The CDR3, as DNA: TGTGCCAGCATCCCAGGGGACCCTACATCACCCCTCCACTTT. Its translation is CASIPGDPTSPLHF.

J is TRBJ2-5 and V is TRBV28; 11 bases map to TRBD2. The V gene end was trimmed by 6 bases and the J gene end by 5 bases; junction bases not matched to a gene: 8. CDR1 and CDR2 (germline): MDHEN, SYDVKM. The CDR3 totals 15 residues. The CDR3 DNA reads as TGTGCCAGCAGCATTAGCGGGAGGGAGTCGGAGACCCAGTACTTC. It yields the protein CASSISGRESETQYF.

This clone was counted only a few times. J is TRBJ1-1 and V is TRBV27, with TRBD1 matching over 7 bases. This CDR3 comprises 14 residues. Germline CDR1 MNHEY, CDR2 SMNVEV (reference sequence). V dropped 4 bases and J dropped 1; count of bases not matched to a gene: 3. Here the CDR3 DNA reads TGTGCCAGCAGTTGGGACAGAGGGAACACTGAAGCTTTCTTT. Translation: CASSWDRGNTEAFF.

V and J are TRBV18 and TRBJ1-4; 9 bases match TRBD1. V lost 5 bases to trimming and J lost 3 bases; unmatched junction nucleotides: 10. This CDR3 has 17 amino acids. The germline V gene encodes CDR1 KGHSH and CDR2 LQKENI. CDR3 loop: CASSDRQGGSSNEKLFF. DNA of the CDR3: TGTGCCAGCTCAGACAGACAGGGGGGATCATCTAATGAAAAACTGTTTTTT.

The rearrangement links TRBV6-1 to TRBJ2-7, with D perhaps matching TRBD1 (6 bases). Trimming removed 0 bases at V and 3 bases at J, with 15 bases between. The CDR3 has 16 residues. The V gene's germline CDR1 is MNHNS and CDR2 SASEGT. The CDR3: CASSEAIRGKGYEQYF. As DNA, the CDR3 is TGTGCCAGCAGTGAAGCAATAAGGGGGAAGGGCTACGAGCAGTACTTC.

This sequence joins TRBV19 and TRBJ2-7; TRBD1 matches at 11 bases. CDR1 and CDR2 (germline): LNHDA, SQIVND (reference sequence). J lost 3 bases, V lost 5 bases, and 3 bases had no gene match. The CDR3 length is 14 residues. The CDR3 protein is CASSSGTGGYEQYF. The CDR3 bases are TGTGCCAGTAGTTCCGGGACAGGGGGCTACGAGCAGTACTTC.

This clone came up once. V is TRBV28 and J is TRBJ1-4; D perhaps matches TRBD1 (6 bases). CDR3 length equals 17 residues. CDR1 and CDR2 from the germline V gene are MDHEN and SYDVKM. Trimming stripped 5 bases from V and 12 bases from J, with 28 bases between. CDR3: CASSRSSLGGAIRELFF. DNA for the CDR3: TGTGCCAGCAGTCGCTCTTCCCTAGGGGGGGCGATTCGTGAACTGTTTTTT.

The V gene is TRBV28, the J gene TRBJ2-5, with D possibly being TRBD2 (5 bases). V was pared by 6 bases and J by 1 base, with 15 bases between. The germline gives CDR1 MDHEN, CDR2 SYDVKM. The CDR3 is made up of 15 amino acids. CDR3 bases: TGTGCCAGCAGCTCCCGGGAAAACGTCCAAGAGACCCAGTACTTC. As protein: CASSSRENVQETQYF.

V is TRBV6-6 and J is TRBJ1-5; D perhaps matches TRBD1 (5 bases). Germline CDR1 is MNHNY and CDR2 is SVGAGI (reference sequence). The CDR3 spans 16 residues. V lost 4 bases and J 7 bases, leaving 20 bases between the germline ends. CDR3 amino acids: CASSFTRAAGGQPQHF. For the CDR3, the DNA is TGTGCCAGCAGTTTCACTCGGGCCGCCGGGGGACAGCCCCAGCATTTT.

The chain has TRBV11-3 and TRBJ2-3; TRBD2 is a possible D gene (6 bases). Germline CDR1 is SGHNT and CDR2 is YENEEA. V was clipped by 3 bases and J by 6 bases, with 13 bases between them. The CDR3 length is 14 residues. In nucleotides, the CDR3 is TGTGCCAGCAGCTTGACTAGAGGTGTTGATACGCAGTATTTT. This sequence encodes CASSLTRGVDTQYF.

Details on this clone: Other DNA sequences of this sample code for an identical CDR3. The chain uses TRBV6-4 and TRBJ2-6; 7 bases fit TRBD1. This CDR3 contains 16 residues. Germline lookup yields CDR1 MRHNA and CDR2 SNTAGT. J lost 2 bases, V lost 0 bases, and 1 base had no gene match. This CDR3 reads CASSDSQGAGANVLTF. The CDR3 nucleotides read TGTGCCAGCAGTGACTCGCAGGGGGCTGGGGCCAACGTCCTGACTTTC.

The chain is built from TRBV4-2 and TRBJ2-1, with 7 bases identical to TRBD1. Per germline, CDR1 LGHNA and CDR2 YNFKEQ. The CDR3 length is 16 residues. Losses at the gene ends were 0 bases for V and 4 bases for J; bases not matched to a gene: 6. CDR3 loop: CASSQDWTGGYNEQFF. The CDR3 coding sequence is TGTGCCAGCAGCCAAGACTGGACAGGTGGTTACAATGAGCAGTTCTTC.

The genes are TRBV15 and TRBJ2-7; D possibly corresponds to TRBD2 (6 bases). The germline CDR1 and CDR2 sequences are LNHNV and YYDKDF (reference sequence). V was pared by 7 bases and J by 6 bases, with 16 bases between. CDR3 length equals 13 residues. This chain's CDR3 is CATTYEAGSEQYF. In nucleotides, the CDR3 is TGTGCCACCACGTATGAAGCGGGCAGCGAGCAGTACTTC. Full variable domain (outside the CDR3, taken from reference TRBV15 and TRBJ2-7): DAMVIQNPRYQVTQFGKPVTLSCSQTLNHNVMYWYQQKSSQAPKLLFHYYDKDFNNEADTPDNFQSRRPNTSFCFLDIRSPGLGDTAMYLCATTYEAGSEQYFGPGTRLTVT.

This clone appeared once. The gene calls are TRBV7-9 and TRBJ2-7; 7 bases are a match to TRBD2. This CDR3 has 16 residues. After removal of 5 bases from V and 1 base from J, the junction contained 11 bases not matched to a gene. The germline gives CDR1 SEHNR, CDR2 FQNEAQ (reference sequence). The CDR3 coding sequence is TGTGCCAGCAGCCCGGCCGGGACTATTCCTTCCTACGAGCAGTACTTC. This encodes CASSPAGTIPSYEQYF.

This chain connects TRBV5-4 to TRBJ2-5, with D unclear. CDR3 length equals 14 residues. Germline CDR1 and CDR2: SGHNT and YYREEE (reference sequence). V lost 4 bases and J lost 1, with 11 bases in between. CDR3 loop: CASSITGAQETQYF. For the CDR3, the DNA is TGTGCCAGCAGCATTACCGGAGCCCAAGAGACCCAGTACTTC.

The chain carries TRBV9 and TRBJ2-1, with D possibly being TRBD2 (7 bases). From germline, CDR1 is SGDLS and CDR2 YYNGEE. Trimming left V 3 bases short and J 1 base short, with 14 bases between. The CDR3 extends over 16 amino acids. As DNA, the CDR3 is TGTGCCAGCAGCGGTGGACTAGGGGGTTCCTACAATGAGCAGTTCTTC. Its protein is CASSGGLGGSYNEQFF. Supplemented by reference TRBV9 and TRBJ2-1, the full variable domain reads DSGVTQTPKHLITATGQRVTLRCSPRSGDLSVYWYQQSLDQGLQFLIQYYNGEERAKGNILERFSAQQFPDLHSELNLSSLELGDSALYFCASSGGLGGSYNEQFFGPGTRLTVL.

The chain has TRBV28 and TRBJ1-4; 7 positions agree with TRBD1. CDR3 length equals 15 residues. CDR1 is MDHEN and CDR2 is SYDVKM in the germline V gene. V shed 6 bases and J 4 bases; nucleotides not matched to a gene: 8. The CDR3: CASSPNRGVNEKLFF. CDR3 nucleotides: TGTGCCAGCAGCCCTAACAGGGGTGTTAATGAAAAACTGTTTTTT.

The rearrangement uses TRBV7-9 and TRBJ2-1; tentatively, D is TRBD1 (5 bases). Deletions cut 7 bases from V and 6 bases from J, with 13 bases between. CDR3 length equals 13 residues. Germline loops: CDR1 SEHNR, CDR2 FQNEAQ (reference sequence). CDR3 sequence (DNA): TGTGCCAGCATCCCAGTGGGGCGCAATGAGCAGTTCTTC. Protein product: CASIPVGRNEQFF.